This T cell receptor (beta chain) was documented in a study of tissue T cells after allogeneic stem cell transplantation. Germline-derived CDR1 and CDR2 are GFQATS and STVNSAI. CDR3 length: 10 residues. As to time point: mouse harvest day 7 after allogeneic transplant. Tail vein injection delivered 10^7 T-cell-depleted bone marrow cells and 10^6 splenic CD5+ T cells. The assay was immunoSEQ multiplex PCR, and TCRdb's table has in-frame clones only and misses some. Of thousands of clones listed, around two fifths are singletons. This clone occurred a few times. Antigen unknown. Genes and germline are mouse. The CDR3 is cut off 1 residue early in the read; its end comes from the germline J gene. Findings and limits, study-wide: Tissue-detected TCR repertoire was only partly captured by blood and spleen T cells.

This chain connects TRBV20 to TRBJ1-4; no reliable D call. The sequence derives from a female BALB/c mouse given C57BL/6 T cells with graft-versus-host disease after an allogeneic hematopoietic cell transplant. Sequenced input: skin. CDR3 sequence reads: CGWGNERLFF. CDR3 DNA, as far as it was read: TGTGGGTGGGGCAACGAAAGATTATTT.